Presented here are 28 T cell receptor beta chains from one specimen sequenced in a study of blood T cell repertoires in COVID-19. Profiling relied on immunoSEQ multiplex PCR, and the TCRdb table lists in-frame clones only, not all of them. The repertoire holds some 400,000 clones, with 80% to 90% as singletons. The sequencing input was PBMCs or T cells enriched from blood (not recorded which). All receptors derive from a man aged 30-40 years who had recovered from COVID-19.

The chain employs TRBV10-3 and TRBJ2-7; TRBD2 matches at 13 bases. V lost 4 bases to trimming and J lost 4 bases; unmatched junction nucleotides: 13. This CDR3 is 18 amino acids long. The germline CDR1 and CDR2 sequences are ENHRY and SYGVKD. The CDR3 coding sequence is TGTGCCATCAGTGGGGCACTAGCGGGAGGGCCAGGGGAGTACGAGCAGTACTTC. It encodes CAISGALAGGPGEYEQYF.

The chain combines TRBV4-2 with TRBJ1-5, with 10 bases lining up with TRBD1. The CDR3 spans 14 residues. The trim removed 1 base at V and 16 bases at J, leaving 10 bases unmatched. In germline, CDR1 is LGHNA, CDR2 YNFKEQ. For the CDR3, the DNA is TGTGCCAGCAGCCAAGGACAGGGGGCGCGGGTGAATCATTTT. Translation gives CASSQGQGARVNHF.

CDR3 protein: CASTSGPPQHF. CDR3 nucleotides: TGTGCCAGTACTTCTGGTCCGCCCCAGCATTTT. V is TRBV3-1 (or the pseudogene TRBV3-2) and J is TRBJ1-5; D remains ambiguous. The V end lost 9 bases, the J end lost 9 bases, and 12 bases lay between the germline ends. The CDR3 has 11 amino acids. Germline CDR1 is LGHDT and CDR2 is YNNKEL (reference sequence).

J is TRBJ2-7 and V is TRBV24-1; D not certain. The germline V gene encodes CDR1 KGHDR and CDR2 SFDVKD. V was clipped by 5 bases and J by 9 bases, with 10 bases between them. The CDR3 has 11 amino acids. The CDR3 DNA reads as TGTGCCACCAGTGTGCCTAGACGGCAGTACTTC. Translating gives CATSVPRRQYF.

CDR3 amino acids: CASSSGLSNQPQHF. In DNA form, the CDR3 reads TGTGCCAGCAGTTCGGGTCTTAGCAATCAGCCCCAGCATTTT. This chain uses TRBV6-2 or TRBV6-3 with TRBJ1-5; D remains ambiguous. Germline V gene lookup returns CDR1 MNHEY and CDR2 SVGEGT. The CDR3 totals 14 residues. V lost 4 bases to trimming and J lost 0 bases, with 7 bases between them.

The chain combines TRBV3-1 (or the pseudogene TRBV3-2) with TRBJ2-2; D is ambiguous. CDR1 is LGHDT, CDR2 YNNKEL, per germline (reference sequence). Deletions cut 1 base from V and 6 bases from J, with 6 bases between. The CDR3 has 13 amino acids. This CDR3 is CASSQVQPGELFF. Here the CDR3 DNA reads TGTGCCAGCAGCCAAGTACAACCCGGGGAGCTGTTTTTT.

This clone has more than one count but fewer than ten. V and J are TRBV6-1 and TRBJ2-7; possibly TRBD2 for D (5 bases). Germline loops: CDR1 MNHNS, CDR2 SASEGT. V was clipped by 2 bases and J by 0 bases, with 8 bases between them. The CDR3 runs 14 residues. The CDR3 bases are TGTGCCAGCAGTGAATCAGCGGTCTCCTACGAGCAGTACTTC. This gives the protein CASSESAVSYEQYF.

The CDR3 DNA sequence: TGTGCCAGCAGCTTGCCTGCTAGCGGAAAAAACAATGAGCAGTTCTTC. As protein: CASSLPASGKNNEQFF. The genes are TRBV5-4 and TRBJ2-1; 7 bases match TRBD2. This CDR3 has 16 residues. Germline V gene data show CDR1 as SGHNT and CDR2 as YYREEE (reference sequence). Trimming at V came to 1 base and at J to 5 bases, leaving 9 bases not matched to a gene.

The chain carries TRBV19 and TRBJ1-1; no definite D call. V lost 5 bases, J lost 4 bases, and 20 bases lay in between. The germline V gene has CDR1 LNHDA and CDR2 SQIVND (reference sequence). The CDR3 loop spans 16 amino acids. The CDR3, as DNA: TGTGCCAGTAGTCCCCGCACCGGGTCTTACGGCACTGAAGCTTTCTTT. Its translation is CASSPRTGSYGTEAFF.

The V gene is TRBV28, the J gene TRBJ1-1, with TRBD1 identical over 7 bases. The length of the CDR3 is 15 residues. V lost 7 bases and J lost 5; bases outside the gene matches: 13. The germline gives CDR1 MDHEN, CDR2 SYDVKM. CDR3 protein: CASNPRRQGETEAFF. The CDR3, as DNA: TGTGCCAGCAATCCCCGTCGGCAGGGGGAAACTGAAGCTTTCTTT.

The V gene is TRBV19, the J gene TRBJ2-5; no clear D. V lost 4 bases, J lost 5 bases, and 8 bases lay in between. This CDR3 is built from 12 residues. CDR1 LNHDA and CDR2 SQIVND come from the germline V gene (reference sequence). CDR3 nucleotides: TGTGCCAGTAGTACGGGTACTGAGACCCAGTACTTC. Amino acids: CASSTGTETQYF.

V is TRBV18 and J is TRBJ2-5; D ambiguous. Germline assignment: CDR1 KGHSH and CDR2 LQKENI. There are 14 residues in the CDR3. Trimming pared 0 bases from V and 0 bases from J, leaving 5 bases between. Here the CDR3 reads CASSPPRNQETQYF. CDR3 nucleotide sequence: TGTGCCAGCTCACCACCTCGTAACCAAGAGACCCAGTACTTC.

The chain uses TRBV19 and TRBJ1-1; D unclear. V was cut by 7 bases and J by 7 bases, with 13 bases left in between. Germline assignment: CDR1 LNHDA and CDR2 SQIVND (reference sequence). This CDR3 has 12 amino acids. In DNA, the CDR3 is TGTGCCAGTACCTCCCGGTTTGGTGAAGCTTTCTTT. Its translation: CASTSRFGEAFF.

This clone was counted a single time. This rearrangement joins TRBV27 to TRBJ2-5; 8 positions agree with TRBD2. This CDR3 comprises 14 residues. Germline CDR1 MNHEY, CDR2 SMNVEV (reference sequence). J gave up 4 bases and V 1 base, and 2 bases lay outside the gene matches. The CDR3 sequence: CASSLWREAETQYF. CDR3 DNA sequence: TGTGCCAGCAGTTTATGGCGGGAGGCAGAGACCCAGTACTTC.

This clone appeared a single time. Here the CDR3 reads CASSTQNNEQFF. Here the CDR3 DNA reads TGTGCCAGTAGTACCCAAAACAATGAGCAGTTCTTC. The chain uses TRBV19 and TRBJ2-1; D uncertain. V lost 4 bases to trimming and J lost 5 bases, with 6 bases between them. Per the germline V gene, CDR1 is LNHDA and CDR2 is SQIVND (reference sequence). The CDR3 length is 12 residues.

The chain joins TRBV5-4 to TRBJ2-1, with TRBD2 matching over 10 bases. V was pared by 2 bases and J by 6 bases, with 5 bases of the junction left unmatched. The CDR3 sequence is 15 residues long. Per germline, CDR1 SGHNT and CDR2 YYREEE (reference sequence). The CDR3 bases are TGTGCCAGCAGCTTCAGGCTAGCGGGAGTCAATGAGCAGTTCTTC. Amino acid sequence: CASSFRLAGVNEQFF. Together with reference TRBV5-4 and TRBJ2-1, the CDR3 gives the full variable domain: ETGVTQSPTHLIKTRGQQVTLRCSSQSGHNTVSWYQQALGQGPQFIFQYYREEENGRGNFPPRFSGLQFPNYSSELNVNALELDDSALYLCASSFRLAGVNEQFFGPGTRLTVL.

The J gene is TRBJ1-3, the V gene TRBV5-8; D is unclear. Trimming pared 5 bases from V and 0 bases from J, leaving 9 bases between. This CDR3 has 14 amino acids. Germline assignment: CDR1 SGHTS and CDR2 YDEGEE. CDR3 in DNA: TGTGCCAGCAGTCGCGCCTCCTCTGGAAACACCATATATTTT. Translating it yields CASSRASSGNTIYF.

This clone was counted a few times. The rearrangement joins TRBV6-6 to TRBJ2-7, with 14 nucleotides matching TRBD2. Germline CDR1 reads MNHNY; CDR2 reads SVGAGI (reference sequence). The CDR3 contains 14 residues. Germline trimming cut 6 bases from V and 7 bases from J; bases unmatched to any gene: 5. This CDR3 is CASRSGLAGEEQYF. The CDR3, as DNA: TGTGCCAGCAGATCGGGACTAGCGGGAGAAGAGCAGTACTTC.

The table lists this clone with a few counts. This chain uses TRBV30 with TRBJ1-4; the D is unclear. V lost 1 base and J 8 bases, leaving 14 bases between the germline ends. This CDR3 is 14 amino acids long. CDR1 and CDR2 from the germline V gene are GTSNPN and SVGIG (reference sequence). Written as DNA, the CDR3 is TGTGCCTGGAGTGCCGGGATCTCACCGGAAAAACTGTTTTTT. This codes for CAWSAGISPEKLFF.

This clone appeared a single time. V is TRBV30 and J is TRBJ1-4; weak D call: TRBD1 (5 bases). Germline CDR1 is GTSNPN and CDR2 is SVGIG (reference sequence). This CDR3 comprises 14 residues. With 3 bases removed from V and 7 bases from J, the gap between germline ends came to 15 bases. CDR3 residues: CAWRTRGISEKLFF. As DNA, the CDR3 is TGTGCCTGGAGGACTAGGGGAATTAGTGAAAAACTGTTTTTT.

As for this clone: This likely comes from a read error, as the CDR3 has no conserved phenylalanine or tryptophan at its end. Because the CDR3's place on the DNA is in doubt, the DNA is left out and the CDR3 is given as listed by TCRdb. The genes are TRBV28 and TRBJ1-2. The germline V gene encodes CDR1 MDHEN and CDR2 SYDVKM. Including both end residues, the CDR3 is 8 amino acids long. The CDR3 is CASSSLYR.

V gene TRBV19 combines with J gene TRBJ2-5; 10 bases fit TRBD2. The CDR3 runs 16 residues. The germline CDR1 and CDR2 sequences are LNHDA and SQIVND (reference sequence). J was trimmed by 5 bases and V by 8 bases; bases with no gene match: 14. The CDR3 spells CASAVGLAVPGETQYF. The CDR3 coding sequence is TGTGCCAGTGCGGTAGGACTAGCGGTTCCTGGGGAGACCCAGTACTTC.

V usage is TRBV4-2 and J usage is TRBJ2-1; TRBD2 matches at 7 bases. Germline trimming cut 5 bases from V and 3 bases from J; bases unmatched to any gene: 13. The CDR3 is 17 amino acids. The germline V gene has CDR1 LGHNA and CDR2 YNFKEQ. The CDR3 reads CASSSIGGLPSYNEQFF. CDR3 nucleotide sequence: TGTGCCAGCAGCTCGATTGGGGGACTACCCAGCTACAATGAGCAGTTCTTC.

V usage is TRBV18 and J usage is TRBJ1-3; D gene ambiguous. Trimming left V 3 bases short and J 0 bases short, with 12 bases between. CDR1 is KGHSH, CDR2 LQKENI, per germline. The CDR3 is 16 amino acids. CDR3 DNA sequence: TGTGCCAGCTCACCGGGAGGCCTGGACTCTGGAAACACCATATATTTT. The encoded protein is CASSPGGLDSGNTIYF. Full variable domain (outside the CDR3, taken from reference TRBV18 and TRBJ1-3): NAGVMQNPRHLVRRRGQEARLRCSPMKGHSHVYWYRQLPEEGLKFMVYLQKENIIDESGMPKERFSAEFPKEGPSILRIQQVVRGDSAAYFCASSPGGLDSGNTIYFGEGSWLTVV.

J is TRBJ2-5 and V is TRBV11-1; 11 nucleotides line up with TRBD2. Unmatched junction bases numbered 5, after V lost 3 bases and J lost 5 bases. The CDR3 contains 15 residues. Germline values: CDR1 SGHAT, CDR2 FQDESV (reference sequence). The CDR3 reads CASSFSGRAGETQYF. The CDR3 DNA reads as TGTGCCAGCAGCTTTAGCGGGAGGGCCGGGGAGACCCAGTACTTC. The entire variable domain, with the rest obtained from reference TRBV11-1 and TRBJ2-5, is as follows: EAEVAQSPRYKITEKSQAVAFWCDPISGHATLYWYRQILGQGPELLVQFQDESVVDDSQLPKDRFSAERLKGVDSTLKIQPAELGDSAMYLCASSFSGRAGETQYFGPGTRLLVL.

The chain recombines TRBV12-3 or TRBV12-4 with TRBJ1-1; a weak D match, TRBD1 (5 bases). The CDR3 is made up of 13 amino acids. The V end was cut by 3 bases, the J end by 4 bases, with 9 bases between. Written as DNA, the CDR3 is TGTGCCAGCAGTTTGGGGGAGGGCACTGAAGCTTTCTTT. Translating it yields CASSLGEGTEAFF.

This clone was seen only a few times. V usage is TRBV5-4 and J usage is TRBJ2-7; D not certain. This CDR3 contains 12 residues. Trimming pared 0 bases from V and 3 bases from J, leaving 4 bases between. In germline, CDR1 is SGHNT, CDR2 YYREEE (reference sequence). The CDR3 sequence: CASSLDGYEQYF. As DNA, the CDR3 is TGTGCCAGCAGCTTGGACGGCTACGAGCAGTACTTC.

The V gene is TRBV6-5, the J gene TRBJ2-3, with 10 bases that match TRBD2. The CDR3 loop spans 13 amino acids. Germline CDR1 MNHEY, CDR2 SVGAGI. In DNA, the CDR3 is TGTGCAGCGGGGACTAGCGCGCCTGATACGCAGTATTTT. It translates to CAAGTSAPDTQYF.